This T cell receptor beta chain was sequenced for a study of T cell responses to AZD1222 COVID-19 vaccine (dated by TCRdb to about 2021). Broadly, across the study: A total of 233 trial participants underwent TCR sequencing, of whom approximately 210 received two doses of AZD1222 and about 25 received two doses of the MenACWY control vaccine. Trial participants were enrolled by age into subgroups of 18-55, 56-69 and 70-plus years, and around 150, 28 and 57 TCR-sequenced participants, respectively, were included in these subgroups. The study at large found these results: Nearly half of unique spike-specific TCRs reportedly recognized epitopes outside regions mutated in the B.1.351 and B.1.1.7 variants. Most participants were white British and females outnumbered males, and the authors suggested that clonal diversity may have been underestimated. Conclusions about previously exposed vaccinees are limited because only six or seven AZD1222 recipients were SARS-CoV-2 seropositive at baseline. Spike-specific TCR breadth and depth rose significantly after two AZD1222 doses compared with day 0 and with MenACWY recipients. In the small 56-69-year group, the increase in depth fell short of significance, most likely because of low power. Because no day 14 peak-response samples were available, repertoires were characterized only after the peak T cell response. Vaccine-associated CD4 TCRs spanned the whole spike protein, with dominant responses in regions 160-218 and 743-854.

A word on this clone: Its cognate antigen has yet to be identified. Base qualities are not at hand, and no much larger clone is one base apart.

The CDR3 regions of human TCRbeta chains were subjected to immunosequencing. The authors' analysis ran thus. TCRs in the repertoires were matched against a reference library of SARS-CoV-2-specific TCRs that had been generated with the MIRA antigen-specificity platform. Breadth was defined as the fraction of unique TCRs that were SARS-CoV-2-associated, and depth was defined as the fraction of total T cells that were SARS-CoV-2-associated. Using the MIRA data, every spike-specific TCR was mapped to the spike region that the TCR reacted to and assigned to either a CD4 or a CD8 class. Log10-transformed breadth and depth values were compared by one-way ANOVA with Sidak's multiple comparisons tests. TCRdb provides this immuneACCESS table in a form limited to in-frame rearrangements. Some clones are lacking; in checked studies, under half of them reflect an unresolved V gene, and why the rest are absent is not known. D and trimming were read from the DNA, whereas the V and J calls and clone size are those reported in that table. Counted in this sample were about 67,000 clones; around 82% of them appeared once. Clones ranked in the top ten supply 5.5% to 7% of the sample.

The time point label, as the study defines it: about 28 days (+/-7) after the second vaccine dose. AZD1222 recipients with second doses at about 4 weeks or about 12 weeks were pooled, because spike-specific TCR depth and breadth did not differ between schedules. Samples from vaccinated people were obtained from the UK trials COV001 and COV002, which included a single-blind randomized controlled phase 2/3 trial of AZD1222 (ChAdOx1 nCoV-19) in healthy adults. For TCRbeta chain sequencing, PBMC samples were collected from trial participants at day 0 and at day 28 after the second dose. The sequencing used peripheral blood, collected 28 days after the second AZD1222 dose. This clonotype was sampled from an adult who received the AZD1222 COVID-19 vaccine.

The DNA sequence is TGTGCCAGCAGTTTTCCCGGGACAATCTATGGCTACACCTTC. It codes for CASSFPGTIYGYTF. In this chain, TRBV6-2 or TRBV6-3 is recombined with TRBJ1-2, with a weak D call of TRBD1 (6 bases match). Including cysteine and phenylalanine, the CDR3 has 14 amino acids. Only the CDR3 DNA stays, 42 bases, in frame from base 1. V loses 4 bases, J loses 4 bases, and the germline ends lie 13 bases apart. CDR1 MNHEY and CDR2 SVGEGT are derived from the germline V gene.